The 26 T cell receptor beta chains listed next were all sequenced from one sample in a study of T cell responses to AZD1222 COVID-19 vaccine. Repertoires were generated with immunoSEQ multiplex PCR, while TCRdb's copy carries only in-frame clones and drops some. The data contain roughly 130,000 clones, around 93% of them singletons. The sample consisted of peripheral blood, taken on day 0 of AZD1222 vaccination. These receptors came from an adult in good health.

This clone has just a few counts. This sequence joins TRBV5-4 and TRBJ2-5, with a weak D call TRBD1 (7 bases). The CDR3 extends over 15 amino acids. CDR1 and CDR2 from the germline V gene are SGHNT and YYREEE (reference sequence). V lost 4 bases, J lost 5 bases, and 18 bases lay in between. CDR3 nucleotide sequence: TGTGCCAGCAGCGGGCATGGAGGGGGCCTGGAGACCCAGTACTTC. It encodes CASSGHGGGLETQYF.

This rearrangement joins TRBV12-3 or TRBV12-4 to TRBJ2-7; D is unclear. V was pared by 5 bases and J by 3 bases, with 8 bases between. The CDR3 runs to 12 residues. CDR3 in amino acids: CASSEIDYEQYF. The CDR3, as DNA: TGTGCCAGCAGTGAGATAGACTACGAGCAGTACTTC.

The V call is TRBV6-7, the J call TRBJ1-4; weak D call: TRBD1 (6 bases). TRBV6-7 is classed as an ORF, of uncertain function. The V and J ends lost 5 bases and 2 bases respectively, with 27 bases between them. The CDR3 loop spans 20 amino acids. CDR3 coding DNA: TGTGCCAGCAGTCCCCGGGGGCCTCCAACCTCCGAGGGGACTAATGAAAAACTGTTTTTT. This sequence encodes CASSPRGPPTSEGTNEKLFF.

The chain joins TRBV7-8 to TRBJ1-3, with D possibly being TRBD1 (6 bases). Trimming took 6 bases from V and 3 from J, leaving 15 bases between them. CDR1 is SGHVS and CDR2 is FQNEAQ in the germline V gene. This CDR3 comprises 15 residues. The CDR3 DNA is TGTGCCAGCAGGCAGGCAGGGGCGCTTGGAAACACCATATATTTT. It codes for CASRQAGALGNTIYF.

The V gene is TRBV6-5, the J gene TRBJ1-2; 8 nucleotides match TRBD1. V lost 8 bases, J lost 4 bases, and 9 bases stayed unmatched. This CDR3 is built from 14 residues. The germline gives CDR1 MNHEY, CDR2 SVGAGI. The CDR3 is CASRLQGAAYGYTF. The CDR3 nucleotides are TGTGCCAGCCGACTTCAGGGGGCCGCCTATGGCTACACCTTC.

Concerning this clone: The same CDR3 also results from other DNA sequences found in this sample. CDR3 in amino acids: CASSLRGYGYTF. The CDR3 bases are TGTGCCAGCAGTTTAAGGGGTTATGGCTACACCTTC. The gene calls are TRBV28 and TRBJ1-2, with a tentative D call TRBD1 (5 bases). Trimming took 2 bases from V and 5 from J, leaving 6 bases between them. The CDR3 sequence is 12 residues long. In germline, CDR1 is MDHEN, CDR2 SYDVKM.

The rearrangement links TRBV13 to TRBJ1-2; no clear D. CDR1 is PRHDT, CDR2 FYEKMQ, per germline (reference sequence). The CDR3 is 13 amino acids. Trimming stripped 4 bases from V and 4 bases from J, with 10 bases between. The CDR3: CASSSRSAYGYTF. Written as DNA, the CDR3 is TGTGCCAGCAGCTCCAGGTCGGCCTATGGCTACACCTTC.

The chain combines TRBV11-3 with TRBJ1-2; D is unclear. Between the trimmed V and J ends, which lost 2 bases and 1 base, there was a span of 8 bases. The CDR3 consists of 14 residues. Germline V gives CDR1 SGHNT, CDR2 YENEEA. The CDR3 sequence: CASSLFADNYGYTF. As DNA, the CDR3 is TGTGCCAGCAGCTTATTTGCGGATAACTATGGCTACACCTTC.

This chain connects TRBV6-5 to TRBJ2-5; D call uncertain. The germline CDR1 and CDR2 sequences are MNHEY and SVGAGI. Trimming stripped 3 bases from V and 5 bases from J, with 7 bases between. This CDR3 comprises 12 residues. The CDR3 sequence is CASSYGRETQYF. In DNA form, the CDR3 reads TGTGCCAGCAGTTATGGACGGGAGACCCAGTACTTC.

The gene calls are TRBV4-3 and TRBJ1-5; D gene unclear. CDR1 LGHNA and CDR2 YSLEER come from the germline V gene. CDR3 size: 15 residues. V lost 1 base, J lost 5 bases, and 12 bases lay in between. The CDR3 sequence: CASSQVAAPDQPQHF. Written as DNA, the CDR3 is TGCGCCAGCAGCCAAGTCGCGGCTCCGGATCAGCCCCAGCATTTT.

The CDR3 spells CASSPYPGTWTGELFF. CDR3 sequence (DNA): TGTGCCAGCAGCCCCTACCCAGGGACTTGGACCGGGGAGCTGTTTTTT. This rearrangement joins TRBV9 to TRBJ2-2, with a tentative D call TRBD2 (6 bases). V was pared by 4 bases and J by 5 bases, with 18 bases between. This CDR3 is built from 16 residues. The V gene's germline CDR1 is SGDLS and CDR2 YYNGEE.

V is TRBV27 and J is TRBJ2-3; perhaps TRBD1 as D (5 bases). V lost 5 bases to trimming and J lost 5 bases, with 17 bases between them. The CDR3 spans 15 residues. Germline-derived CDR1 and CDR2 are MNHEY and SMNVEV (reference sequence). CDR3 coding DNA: TGTGCCAGCAGTATCCAGGGATTTCGCGGAGATACGCAGTATTTT. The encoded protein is CASSIQGFRGDTQYF.

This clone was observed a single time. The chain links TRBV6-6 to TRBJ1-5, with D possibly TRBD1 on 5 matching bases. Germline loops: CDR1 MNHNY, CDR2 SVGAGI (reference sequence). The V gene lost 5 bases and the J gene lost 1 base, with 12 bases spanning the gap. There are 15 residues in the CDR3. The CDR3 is CASSQGAGSNQPQHF. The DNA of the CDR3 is TGTGCCAGCAGTCAGGGAGCGGGGAGCAATCAGCCCCAGCATTTT.

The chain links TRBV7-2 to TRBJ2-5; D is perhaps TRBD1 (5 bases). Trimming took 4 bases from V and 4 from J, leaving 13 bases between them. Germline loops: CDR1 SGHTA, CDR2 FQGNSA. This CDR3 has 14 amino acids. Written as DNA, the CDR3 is TGTGCCAGCAGCTCGCAGGGAATTGGAGAGACCCAGTACTTC. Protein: CASSSQGIGETQYF.

DNA for the CDR3: TGCGCCAGCAGCCAGACCCCGGGCCGGGGCGAAAAACTGTTTTTT. This codes for CASSQTPGRGEKLFF. The rearrangement links TRBV4-3 to TRBJ1-4; D is perhaps TRBD1 (5 bases). CDR1 and CDR2 (germline): LGHNA, YSLEER. V gave up 3 bases and J gave up 8 bases, with 16 bases separating them. This CDR3 region has 15 residues.

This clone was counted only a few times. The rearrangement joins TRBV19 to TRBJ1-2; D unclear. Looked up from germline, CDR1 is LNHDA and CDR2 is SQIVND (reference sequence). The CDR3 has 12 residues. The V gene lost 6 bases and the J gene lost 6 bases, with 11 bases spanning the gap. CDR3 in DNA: TGTGCCAGTAGCAAGACTACCGATGGCTACACCTTC. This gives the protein CASSKTTDGYTF.

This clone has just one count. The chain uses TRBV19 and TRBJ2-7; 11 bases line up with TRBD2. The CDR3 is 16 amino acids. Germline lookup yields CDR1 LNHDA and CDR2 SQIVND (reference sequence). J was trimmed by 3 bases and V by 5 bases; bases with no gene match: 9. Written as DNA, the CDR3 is TGTGCCAGTAGTGCCCGGACTAGCGGGCCTCTCTACGAGCAGTACTTC. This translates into CASSARTSGPLYEQYF.

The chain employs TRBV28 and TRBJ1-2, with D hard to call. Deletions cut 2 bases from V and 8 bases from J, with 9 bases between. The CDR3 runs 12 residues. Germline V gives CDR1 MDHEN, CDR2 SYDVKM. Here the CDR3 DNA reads TGTGCCAGCAGTTTACCGCAGGACGGCTACACCTTC. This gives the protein CASSLPQDGYTF.

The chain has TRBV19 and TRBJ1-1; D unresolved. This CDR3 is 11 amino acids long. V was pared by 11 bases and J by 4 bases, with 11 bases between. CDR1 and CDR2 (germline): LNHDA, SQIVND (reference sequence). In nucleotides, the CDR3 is TGTGCCGGTCGGGTGGGCACTGAAGCTTTCTTT. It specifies CAGRVGTEAFF.

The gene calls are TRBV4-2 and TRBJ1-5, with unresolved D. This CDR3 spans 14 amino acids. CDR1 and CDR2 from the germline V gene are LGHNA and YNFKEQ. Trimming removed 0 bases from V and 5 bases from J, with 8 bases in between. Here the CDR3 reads CASSQEMVDQPQHF. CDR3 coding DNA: TGTGCCAGCAGCCAAGAAATGGTTGATCAGCCCCAGCATTTT.

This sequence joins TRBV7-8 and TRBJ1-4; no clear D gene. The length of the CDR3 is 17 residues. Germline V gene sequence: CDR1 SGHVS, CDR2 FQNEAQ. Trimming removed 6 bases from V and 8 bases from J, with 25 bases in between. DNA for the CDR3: TGTGCCAGCAGTCTAGGGCTTACCCTCGGGCGAATGGAAAAACTGTTTTTT. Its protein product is CASSLGLTLGRMEKLFF.

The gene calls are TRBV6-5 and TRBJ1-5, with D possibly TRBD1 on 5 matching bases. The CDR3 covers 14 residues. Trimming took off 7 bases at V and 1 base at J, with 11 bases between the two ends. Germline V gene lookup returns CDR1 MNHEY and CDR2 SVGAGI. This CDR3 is CASIEWDSNQPQHF. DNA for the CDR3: TGTGCCAGCATAGAATGGGACAGCAATCAGCCCCAGCATTTT.

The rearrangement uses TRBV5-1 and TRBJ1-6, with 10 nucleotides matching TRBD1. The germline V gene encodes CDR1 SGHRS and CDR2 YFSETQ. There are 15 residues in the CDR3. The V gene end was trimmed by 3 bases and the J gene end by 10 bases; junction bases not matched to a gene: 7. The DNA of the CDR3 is TGCGCCAGCAGCTCTGGGGACAGGGGAGGGTCACCCCTCCACTTT. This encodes CASSSGDRGGSPLHF. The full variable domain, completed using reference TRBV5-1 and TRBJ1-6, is KAGVTQTPRYLIKTRGQQVTLSCSPISGHRSVSWYQQTPGQGLQFLFEYFSETQRNKGNFPGRFSGRQFSNSRSEMNVSTLELGDSALYLCASSSGDRGGSPLHFGNGTRLTVT.

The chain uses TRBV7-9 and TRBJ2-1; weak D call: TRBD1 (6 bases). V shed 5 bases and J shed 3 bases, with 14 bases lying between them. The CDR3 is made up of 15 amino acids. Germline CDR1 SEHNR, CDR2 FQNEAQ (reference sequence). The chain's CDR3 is CASSHRDRHYNEQFF. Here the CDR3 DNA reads TGTGCCAGCAGCCATCGCGACAGGCACTACAATGAGCAGTTCTTC.

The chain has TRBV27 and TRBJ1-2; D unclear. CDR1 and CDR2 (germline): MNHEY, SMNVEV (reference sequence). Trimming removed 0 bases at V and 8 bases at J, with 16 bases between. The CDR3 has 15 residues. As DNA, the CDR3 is TGTGCCAGCAGTTTATCTGGTAGGCATCACGCGGGCTACACCTTC. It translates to CASSLSGRHHAGYTF.

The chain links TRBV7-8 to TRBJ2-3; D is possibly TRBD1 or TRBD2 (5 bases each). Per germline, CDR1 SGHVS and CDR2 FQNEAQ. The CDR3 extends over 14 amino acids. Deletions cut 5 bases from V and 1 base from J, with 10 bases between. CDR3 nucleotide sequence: TGTGCCAGCAGCGACCAGGGAGGCACAGATACGCAGTATTTT. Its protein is CASSDQGGTDTQYF.